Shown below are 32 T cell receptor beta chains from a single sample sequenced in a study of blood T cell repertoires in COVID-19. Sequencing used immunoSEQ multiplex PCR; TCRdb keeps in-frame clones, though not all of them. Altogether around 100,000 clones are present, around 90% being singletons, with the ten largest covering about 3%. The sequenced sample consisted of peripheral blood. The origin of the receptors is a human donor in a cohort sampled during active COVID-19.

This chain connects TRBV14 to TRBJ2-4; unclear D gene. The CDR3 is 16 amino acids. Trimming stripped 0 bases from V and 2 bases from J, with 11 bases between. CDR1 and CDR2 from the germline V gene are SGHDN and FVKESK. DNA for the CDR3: TGTGCCAGCAGCCAAGAAGGCAGGCTTTCCAAAAACATTCAGTACTTC. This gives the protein CASSQEGRLSKNIQYF.

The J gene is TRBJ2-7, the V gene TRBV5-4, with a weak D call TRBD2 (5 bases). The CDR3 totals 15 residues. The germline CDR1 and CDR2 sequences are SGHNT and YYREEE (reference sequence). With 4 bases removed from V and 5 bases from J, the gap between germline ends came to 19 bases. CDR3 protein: CASSHFWGGRHEQYF. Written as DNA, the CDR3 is TGTGCCAGCAGCCATTTTTGGGGTGGGAGACACGAGCAGTACTTC.

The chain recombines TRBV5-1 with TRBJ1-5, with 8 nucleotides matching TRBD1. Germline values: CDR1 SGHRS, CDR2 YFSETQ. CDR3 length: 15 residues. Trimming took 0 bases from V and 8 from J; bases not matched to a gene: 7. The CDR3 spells CASSLGQGSGEPQHF. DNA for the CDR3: TGCGCCAGCAGCTTGGGACAGGGGAGTGGGGAGCCCCAGCATTTT.

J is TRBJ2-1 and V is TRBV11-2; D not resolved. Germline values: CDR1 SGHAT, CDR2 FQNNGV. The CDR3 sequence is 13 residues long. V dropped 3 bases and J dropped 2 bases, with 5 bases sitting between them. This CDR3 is CASSLSTYNEQFF. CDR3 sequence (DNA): TGTGCCAGCAGCTTGAGCACCTACAATGAGCAGTTCTTC.

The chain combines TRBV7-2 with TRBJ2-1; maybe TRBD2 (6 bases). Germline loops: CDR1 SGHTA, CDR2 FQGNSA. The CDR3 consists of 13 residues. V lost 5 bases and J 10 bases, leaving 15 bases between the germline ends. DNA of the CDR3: TGTGCCAGCAGCCCTAGGACTACCGGCGAGCAGTTCTTC. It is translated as CASSPRTTGEQFF.

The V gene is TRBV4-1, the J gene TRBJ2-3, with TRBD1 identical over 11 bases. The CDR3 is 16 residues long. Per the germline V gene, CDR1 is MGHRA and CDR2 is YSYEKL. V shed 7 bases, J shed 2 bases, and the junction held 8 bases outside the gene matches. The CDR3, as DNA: TGCGCCAGCACTAGGACAGGGGGCGTTGTCACAGATACGCAGTATTTT. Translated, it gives CASTRTGGVVTDTQYF.

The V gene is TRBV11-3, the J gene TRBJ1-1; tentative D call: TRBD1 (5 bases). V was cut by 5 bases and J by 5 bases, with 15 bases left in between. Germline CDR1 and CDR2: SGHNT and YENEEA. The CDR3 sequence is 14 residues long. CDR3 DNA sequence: TGTGCCAGCAGCCTTTTTCACCAGGGAACTGAAGCTTTCTTT. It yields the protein CASSLFHQGTEAFF.

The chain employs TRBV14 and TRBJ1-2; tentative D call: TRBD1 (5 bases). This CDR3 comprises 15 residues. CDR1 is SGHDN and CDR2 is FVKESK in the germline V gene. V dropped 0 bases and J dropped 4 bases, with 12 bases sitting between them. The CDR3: CASSQDVGRVYGYTF. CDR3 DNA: TGTGCCAGCAGCCAAGATGTGGGCAGGGTCTATGGCTACACCTTC.

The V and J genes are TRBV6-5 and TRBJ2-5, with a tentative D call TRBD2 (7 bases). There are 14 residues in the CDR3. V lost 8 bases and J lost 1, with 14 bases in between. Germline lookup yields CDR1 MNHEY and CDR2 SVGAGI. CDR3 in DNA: TGTGCCAGCGGCGGGGGCCGGTCCCAAGAGACCCAGTACTTC. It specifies CASGGGRSQETQYF.

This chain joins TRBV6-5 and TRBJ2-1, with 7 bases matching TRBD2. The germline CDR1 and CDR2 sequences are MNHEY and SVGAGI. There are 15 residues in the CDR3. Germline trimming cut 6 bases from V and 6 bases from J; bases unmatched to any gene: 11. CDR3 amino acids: CASSRPNGGTNEQFF. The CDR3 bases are TGTGCCAGCAGCCGTCCAAACGGGGGGACCAATGAGCAGTTCTTC.

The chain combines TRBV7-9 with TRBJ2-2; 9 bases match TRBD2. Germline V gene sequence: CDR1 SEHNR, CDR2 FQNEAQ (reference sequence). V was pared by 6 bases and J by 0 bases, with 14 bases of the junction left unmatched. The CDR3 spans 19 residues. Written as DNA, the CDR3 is TGTGCCAGCAGATTAAGGCGCGGGAGGGACTTCGCGAACACCGGGGAGCTGTTTTTT. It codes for CASRLRRGRDFANTGELFF.

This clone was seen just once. The CDR3 bases are TGTGCCAGCAGTTTCGATAGGGCGGGCACTGAAGCTTTCTTT. Translation: CASSFDRAGTEAFF. This chain connects TRBV27 to TRBJ1-1, with D hard to call. V gave up 3 bases and J gave up 4 bases, with 12 bases separating them. Germline values: CDR1 MNHEY, CDR2 SMNVEV (reference sequence). The CDR3 totals 14 residues.

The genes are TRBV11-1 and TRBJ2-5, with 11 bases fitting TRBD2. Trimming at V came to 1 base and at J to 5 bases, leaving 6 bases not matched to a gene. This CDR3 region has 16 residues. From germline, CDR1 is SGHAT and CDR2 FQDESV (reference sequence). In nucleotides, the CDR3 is TGTGCCAGCAGCTTAGTGGCTAGCGGGGGGCGGGAGACCCAGTACTTC. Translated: CASSLVASGGRETQYF.

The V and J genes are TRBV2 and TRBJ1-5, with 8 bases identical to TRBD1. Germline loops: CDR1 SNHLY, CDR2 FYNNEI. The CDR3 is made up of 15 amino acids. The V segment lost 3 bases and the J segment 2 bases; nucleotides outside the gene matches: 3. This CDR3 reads CASSDQGARNQPQHF. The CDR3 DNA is TGTGCCAGCAGTGATCAGGGGGCCCGCAATCAGCCCCAGCATTTT.

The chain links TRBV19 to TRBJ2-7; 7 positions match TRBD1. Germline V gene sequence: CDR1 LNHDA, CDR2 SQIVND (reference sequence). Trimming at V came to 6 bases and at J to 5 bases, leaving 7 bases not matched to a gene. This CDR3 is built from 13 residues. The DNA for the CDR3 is TGTGCCAGTAGCAGACAGGGACGGAACGAGCAGTACTTC. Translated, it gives CASSRQGRNEQYF.

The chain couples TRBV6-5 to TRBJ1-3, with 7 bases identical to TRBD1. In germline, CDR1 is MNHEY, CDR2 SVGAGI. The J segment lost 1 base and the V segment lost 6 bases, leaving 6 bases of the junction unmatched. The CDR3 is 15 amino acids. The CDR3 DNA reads TGTGCCAGCAGGCAGACAGGGACTTCTGGAAACACCATATATTTT. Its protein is CASRQTGTSGNTIYF.

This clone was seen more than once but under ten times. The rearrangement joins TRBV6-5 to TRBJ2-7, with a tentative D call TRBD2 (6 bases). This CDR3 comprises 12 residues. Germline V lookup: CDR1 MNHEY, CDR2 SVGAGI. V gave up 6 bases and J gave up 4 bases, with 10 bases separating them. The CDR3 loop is CASSPDYYEQYF. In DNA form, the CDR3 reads TGTGCCAGCAGCCCGGACTATTACGAGCAGTACTTC.

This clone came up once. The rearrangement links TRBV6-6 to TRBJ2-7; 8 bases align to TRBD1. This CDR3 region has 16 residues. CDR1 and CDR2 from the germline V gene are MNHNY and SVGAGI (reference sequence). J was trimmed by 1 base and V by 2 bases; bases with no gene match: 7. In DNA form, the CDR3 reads TGTGCCAGCAGTTACCCCGACAGGGGCATGTCCTACGAGCAGTACTTC. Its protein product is CASSYPDRGMSYEQYF.

This CDR3 is CASSSGQGVVETEAFF. The CDR3 DNA reads TGTGCCAGCAGTTCGGGACAGGGGGTAGTCGAGACTGAAGCTTTCTTT. The chain is built from TRBV28 and TRBJ1-1; the match to TRBD1 covers 11 bases. There are 16 residues in the CDR3. J gave up 5 bases and V 4 bases, and 9 bases lay outside the gene matches. CDR1 is MDHEN, CDR2 SYDVKM, per germline. Combining the CDR3 with reference TRBV28 and TRBJ1-1 gives the whole variable domain DVKVTQSSRYLVKRTGEKVFLECVQDMDHENMFWYRQDPGLGLRLIYFSYDVKMKEKGDIPEGYSVSREKKERFSLILESASTNQTSMYLCASSSGQGVVETEAFFGQGTRLTVV.

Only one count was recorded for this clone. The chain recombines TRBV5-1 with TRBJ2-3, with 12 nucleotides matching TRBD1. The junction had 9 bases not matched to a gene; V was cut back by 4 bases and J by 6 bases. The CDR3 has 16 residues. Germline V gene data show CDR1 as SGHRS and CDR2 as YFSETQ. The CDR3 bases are TGCGCCAGCAGCCCCCAGGGACAGGGGGCGGGGGATACGCAGTATTTT. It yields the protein CASSPQGQGAGDTQYF.

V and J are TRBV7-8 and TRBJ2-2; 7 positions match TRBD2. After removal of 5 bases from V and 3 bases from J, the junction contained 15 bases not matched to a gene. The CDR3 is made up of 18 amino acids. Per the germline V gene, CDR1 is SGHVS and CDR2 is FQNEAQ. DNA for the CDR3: TGTGCCAGCAGCGGGGAGGGGTCTGGCCTAAGCGACACCGGGGAGCTGTTTTTT. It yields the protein CASSGEGSGLSDTGELFF.

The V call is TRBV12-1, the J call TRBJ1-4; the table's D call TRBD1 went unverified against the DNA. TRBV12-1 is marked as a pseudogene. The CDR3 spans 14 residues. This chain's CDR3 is CAGRQVVTNEKLFF. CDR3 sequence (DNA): TGTGCCGGAAGACAGGTGGTAACTAATGAAAAACTGTTTTTT.

CDR3 loop: CASSSINTEAFF. In nucleotides, the CDR3 is TGTGCCAGCAGCTCTATCAACACTGAAGCTTTCTTT. The V and J genes are TRBV7-9 and TRBJ1-1; D is ambiguous. CDR1 and CDR2 from the germline V gene are SEHNR and FQNEAQ (reference sequence). This CDR3 spans 12 amino acids. The V end lost 4 bases, the J end lost 2 bases, and 5 bases lay between the germline ends.

The CDR3 sequence: CATSRRTSGYNEQFF. The CDR3 coding sequence is TGTGCCACCAGCCGACGGACTAGCGGCTACAATGAGCAGTTCTTC. V is TRBV24-1 and J is TRBJ2-1; 10 nucleotides match TRBD2. There are 15 residues in the CDR3. Per germline, CDR1 KGHDR and CDR2 SFDVKD. J was trimmed by 3 bases and V by 7 bases; bases with no gene match: 5.

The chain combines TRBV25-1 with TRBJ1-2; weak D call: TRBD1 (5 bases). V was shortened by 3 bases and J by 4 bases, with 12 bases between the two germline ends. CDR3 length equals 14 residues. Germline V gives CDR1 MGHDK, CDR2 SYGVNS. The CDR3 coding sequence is TGTGCCAGCAGTGAGATGACAGAGACCTATGGCTACACCTTC. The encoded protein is CASSEMTETYGYTF.

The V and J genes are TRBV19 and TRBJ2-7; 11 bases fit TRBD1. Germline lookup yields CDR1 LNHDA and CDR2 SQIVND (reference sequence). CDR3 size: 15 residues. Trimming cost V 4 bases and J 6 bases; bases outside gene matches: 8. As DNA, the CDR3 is TGTGCCAGTAGTACGACCCTCGGGACAGGGGGCGAGCAGTACTTC. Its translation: CASSTTLGTGGEQYF.

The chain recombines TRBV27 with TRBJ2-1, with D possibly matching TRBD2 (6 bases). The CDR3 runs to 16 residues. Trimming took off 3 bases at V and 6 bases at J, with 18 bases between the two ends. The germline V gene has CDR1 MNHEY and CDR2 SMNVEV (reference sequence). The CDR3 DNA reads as TGTGCCAGCAGTTTTACCCCTAGCGCCCGAATCAATGAGCAGTTCTTC. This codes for CASSFTPSARINEQFF.

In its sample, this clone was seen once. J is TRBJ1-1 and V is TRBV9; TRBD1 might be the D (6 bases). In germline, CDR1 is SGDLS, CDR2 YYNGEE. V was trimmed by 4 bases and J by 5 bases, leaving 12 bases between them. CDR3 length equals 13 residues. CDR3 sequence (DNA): TGTGCCAGCAGCTTTACCGGGACAACTGAAGCTTTCTTT. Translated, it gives CASSFTGTTEAFF.

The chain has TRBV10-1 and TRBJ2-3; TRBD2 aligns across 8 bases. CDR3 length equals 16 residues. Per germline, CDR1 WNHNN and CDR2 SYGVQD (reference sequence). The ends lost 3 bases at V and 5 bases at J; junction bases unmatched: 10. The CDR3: CASSDPGLGLKDTQYF. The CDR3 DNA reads TGCGCCAGCAGTGACCCGGGACTAGGCCTTAAAGATACGCAGTATTTT.

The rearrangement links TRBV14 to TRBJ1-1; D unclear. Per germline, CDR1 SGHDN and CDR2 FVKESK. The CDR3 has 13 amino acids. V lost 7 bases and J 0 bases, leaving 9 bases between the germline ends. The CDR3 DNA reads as TGTGCCAGCACCCCAACAGTGAACACTGAAGCTTTCTTT. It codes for CASTPTVNTEAFF.

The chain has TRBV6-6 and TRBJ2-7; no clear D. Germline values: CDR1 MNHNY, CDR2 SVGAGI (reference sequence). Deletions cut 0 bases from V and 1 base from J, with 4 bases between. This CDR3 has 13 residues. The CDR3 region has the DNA TGTGCCAGCAGTTACTCCGGGTCCTACGAGCAGTACTTC. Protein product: CASSYSGSYEQYF.

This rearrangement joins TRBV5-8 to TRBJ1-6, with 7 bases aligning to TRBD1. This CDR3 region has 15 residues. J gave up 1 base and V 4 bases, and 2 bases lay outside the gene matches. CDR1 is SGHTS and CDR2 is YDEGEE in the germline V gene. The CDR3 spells CASSTQGSYNSPLHF. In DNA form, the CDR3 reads TGTGCCAGCAGCACACAGGGGTCCTATAATTCACCCCTCCACTTT.